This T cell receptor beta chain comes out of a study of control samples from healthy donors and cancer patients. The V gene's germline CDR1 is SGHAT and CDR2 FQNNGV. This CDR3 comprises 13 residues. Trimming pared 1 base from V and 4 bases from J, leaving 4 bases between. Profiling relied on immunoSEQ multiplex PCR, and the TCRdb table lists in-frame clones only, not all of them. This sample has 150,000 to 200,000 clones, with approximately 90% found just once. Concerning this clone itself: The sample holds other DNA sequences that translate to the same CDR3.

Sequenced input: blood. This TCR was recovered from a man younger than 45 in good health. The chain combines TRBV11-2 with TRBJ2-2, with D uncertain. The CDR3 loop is CASSLGGTGELFF. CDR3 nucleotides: TGTGCCAGCAGCTTAGGGGGCACCGGGGAGCTGTTTTTT.